A selection of T cell receptor beta chains follows, all from one sample in a study of Graves' ophthalmopathy and Graves' hyperthyroidism. TCRdb fed the multiplex PCR reads into MiXCR, producing one record per CDR3 protein. The sample has about 210,000 distinct CDR3 sequences; roughly 27% are singletons. Sequencing was performed on peripheral blood. The source is a man aged 50-60 years with Graves' ophthalmopathy. CDR3s include the opening cysteine and the closing phenylalanine or tryptophan. Each record gives: V gene, J gene, clone size, CDR3 length, D gene, CDR3 DNA, CDR3 protein. A D gene is named only where the DNA matches it firmly. Some rows mark clone size as missing; the rest say once, few, many or name a class of expanded clone.

TRBV6-1	TRBJ2-2	-	13	-	TGTGCCAGCCACAACGAGGGCACCGGGGAGCTGTTTTTT	CASHNEGTGELFF
TRBV12-3/TRBV12-4	TRBJ1-2	once	12	-	TGTGCTGCCTCCGTAGCTAACTATGGCTACACCTTC	CAASVANYGYTF
TRBV30	TRBJ2-4	many	14	TRBD1	TGTGCCTGGAGCCCCGGACAGGGCCTGGGCATTCAGTACTTC	CAWSPGQGLGIQYF
TRBV10-3	TRBJ2-7	many	12	-	TGTGCCATCAGTGTAGACGGCTACGAGCAGTACTTC	CAISVDGYEQYF
TRBV7-9	TRBJ2-5	many	17	TRBD2	TGTGCCAGCAGCTTAAAGATGACTAGCGGGAGTGGGGAGACCCAGTACTTC	CASSLKMTSGSGETQYF
TRBV28	TRBJ1-6	many	15	-	TGTGCCAGCAGTTCTCCCCAGCGGCCCAATTCACCCCTCCACTTT	CASSSPQRPNSPLHF
TRBV29-1	TRBJ1-1	-	17	TRBD1	TGCAGTCATAGGGGGACAGGGGCAATTTCGGGGGACACTGAAGCTTTCTTT	CSHRGTGAISGDTEAFF
TRBV11-2	TRBJ1-1	once	16	TRBD1	TGTGCCAGCAGCTTAAATTTACAGGGGCCGAACACTGAAGCTTTCTTT	CASSLNLQGPNTEAFF
TRBV7-2	TRBJ2-5	many	16	-	TGTGCCAGCAGCTCCCGACTCGGGCGGGCTCAAGAGACCCAGTACTTC	CASSSRLGRAQETQYF
TRBV28	TRBJ1-1	many	15	-	TGTGCCAGCAGTTTAAGTACAGGGAAAAACACTGAAGCTTTCTTT	CASSLSTGKNTEAFF
TRBV28	TRBJ2-7	many	14	TRBD1	TGTGCCAGCAGTCTGGGGACAGGGGTTGAGGAGCAGTACTTC	CASSLGTGVEEQYF
TRBV7-2	TRBJ2-7	many	15	TRBD2	TGTGCCAGCAGCGTCACTAGCGGGGAAACTTACGAGCAGTACTTC	CASSVTSGETYEQYF
TRBV11-2	TRBJ2-7	many	13	-	TGTGCCAGCAGCTCCGGGACCCTCTACGAGCAGTACTTC	CASSSGTLYEQYF
TRBV6-2/TRBV6-3	TRBJ2-2	many	15	TRBD1	TGTGCCAGCAGTTACACGGACAGGGCTGGCGGGGAGCTGTTTTTT	CASSYTDRAGGELFF
TRBV29-1	TRBJ2-7	-	13	-	TGCAGCGTTGAAGTCGCAGCGGCCTACGAGCAGTACTTC	CSVEVAAAYEQYF
TRBV20-1	TRBJ1-2	many	12	-	TGCAGTGCTAGTGCGGATAACTATGGCTACACCTTC	CSASADNYGYTF